The 24 T cell receptor beta chains in this list originate from one sample, sequenced in a study of T cell responses to AZD1222 COVID-19 vaccine. Assay: immunoSEQ multiplex PCR; the TCRdb copy retains only in-frame clones and omits some. This table has approximately 85,000 clones, 86% appearing once. The specimen was peripheral blood, collected on day 0 of AZD1222 vaccination. Receptor source: an adult in good health.

CDR3 sequence (DNA): TGCGCCAGCAGCCCCGAGGGTTTTCGGGCAACTAATGAAAAACTGTTTTTT. Protein: CASSPEGFRATNEKLFF. This rearrangement joins TRBV5-1 to TRBJ1-4; unclear D gene. Germline assignment: CDR1 SGHRS and CDR2 YFSETQ. Between the trimmed V and J ends, which lost 4 bases and 0 bases, there was a span of 16 bases. The CDR3 length is 17 residues.

The V gene is TRBV19, the J gene TRBJ1-5; 9 nucleotides match TRBD1. The germline V gene encodes CDR1 LNHDA and CDR2 SQIVND (reference sequence). CDR3 length: 14 amino acids. With 5 bases clipped from V and 4 bases from J, the junction kept 3 bases outside the gene matches. This CDR3 reads CASSAGTGNQPQHF. DNA for the CDR3: TGTGCCAGTAGTGCCGGGACAGGGAATCAGCCCCAGCATTTT.

J is TRBJ1-5 and V is TRBV2; D ambiguous. The germline V and J ends were trimmed by 1 base and 6 bases, with 7 bases remaining between them. The CDR3 is made up of 13 amino acids. CDR1 is SNHLY, CDR2 FYNNEI, per germline. The CDR3 DNA reads TGTGCCAGCAGTGAAGGGCCTAGTCAGCCCCAGCATTTT. It encodes CASSEGPSQPQHF.

V and J are TRBV6-5 and TRBJ2-2, with 7 bases aligning to TRBD2. Germline V gives CDR1 MNHEY, CDR2 SVGAGI. The V and J ends lost 8 bases and 2 bases, in that order; junction bases with no gene match: 8. This CDR3 region has 15 residues. Here the CDR3 reads CASSQTSSNTGELFF. Here the CDR3 DNA reads TGTGCCAGCTCCCAGACTAGCTCCAACACCGGGGAGCTGTTTTTT.

This sequence joins TRBV24-1 and TRBJ1-2; TRBD1 might be the D (6 bases). The CDR3 spans 14 residues. V gave up 2 bases and J gave up 0 bases, with 6 bases separating them. The germline V gene encodes CDR1 KGHDR and CDR2 SFDVKD. DNA of the CDR3: TGTGCCACCAGTGATTGGACAGCTAACTATGGCTACACCTTC. Its translation: CATSDWTANYGYTF.

The rearrangement joins TRBV28 to TRBJ2-7; 7 bases are a match to TRBD1. From germline, CDR1 is MDHEN and CDR2 SYDVKM. Losses at the gene ends were 5 bases for V and 0 bases for J; bases not matched to a gene: 4. The CDR3 consists of 14 residues. The CDR3 here is CASSTGVYSYEQYF. The CDR3 coding sequence is TGTGCCAGCAGTACAGGGGTTTACTCCTACGAGCAGTACTTC.

This chain connects TRBV6-5 to TRBJ2-7; 7 bases map to TRBD2. Germline CDR1 is MNHEY and CDR2 is SVGAGI. The V gene end was trimmed by 6 bases and the J gene end by 0 bases; junction bases not matched to a gene: 5. The length of the CDR3 is 14 residues. DNA of the CDR3: TGTGCCAGCAGCAACCCGGGGGGCTCCTACGAGCAGTACTTC. Its protein is CASSNPGGSYEQYF.

This chain links TRBV6-5 with TRBJ2-7; 8 bases fit TRBD1. CDR1 is MNHEY and CDR2 is SVGAGI in the germline V gene. CDR3 size: 15 residues. J gave up 2 bases and V 6 bases, and 9 bases lay outside the gene matches. This chain's CDR3 is CASSTMDRVTYEQYF. The CDR3, as DNA: TGTGCCAGCAGCACCATGGACAGGGTGACCTACGAGCAGTACTTC.

DNA for the CDR3: TGTGCCATCAGTGACAGGCCACCGTACCAAGAGACCCAGTACTTC. Translated, it gives CAISDRPPYQETQYF. The chain recombines TRBV10-3 with TRBJ2-5, with no clear D. The CDR3 has 15 amino acids. V shed 3 bases and J shed 0 bases, with 11 bases lying between them. The germline V gene encodes CDR1 ENHRY and CDR2 SYGVKD.

The genes are TRBV2 and TRBJ1-1; D remains unclear. Trimming stripped 7 bases from V and 0 bases from J, with 9 bases between. The CDR3 extends over 13 amino acids. The V gene's germline CDR1 is SNHLY and CDR2 FYNNEI. This CDR3 is CASKFAMNTEAFF. The CDR3 coding sequence is TGTGCCAGCAAATTTGCCATGAACACTGAAGCTTTCTTT.

The V gene is TRBV5-5, the J gene TRBJ2-7; 9 bases align to TRBD2. The germline V gene has CDR1 SGHKS and CDR2 YYEKEE (reference sequence). This CDR3 has 17 residues. The V gene end was trimmed by 0 bases and the J gene end by 2 bases; junction bases not matched to a gene: 9. For the CDR3, the DNA is TGTGCCAGCAGCTTGGTCGGCGCTAGCGGGATTCCCTACGAGCAGTACTTC. Protein product: CASSLVGASGIPYEQYF.

The rearrangement links TRBV7-9 to TRBJ1-3; 9 nucleotides line up with TRBD1. From germline, CDR1 is SEHNR and CDR2 FQNEAQ (reference sequence). The ends lost 5 bases at V and 3 bases at J; junction bases unmatched: 8. This CDR3 spans 16 amino acids. The CDR3 coding sequence is TGTGCCAGCAGCCTAGGACAGGGGACGGATGGAAACACCATATATTTT. Residues: CASSLGQGTDGNTIYF.

V is TRBV3-1 (or the pseudogene TRBV3-2) and J is TRBJ2-5; 11 nucleotides line up with TRBD1. Germline V lookup: CDR1 LGHDT, CDR2 YNNKEL (reference sequence). With 4 bases clipped from V and 7 bases from J, the junction kept 5 bases outside the gene matches. The CDR3 has 14 amino acids. CDR3 bases: TGTGCCAGCAGCCGGACAGGGGGCCTCGGGACCCAGTACTTC. It translates to CASSRTGGLGTQYF.

V is TRBV5-1 and J is TRBJ2-6; D remains unclear. CDR1 is SGHRS and CDR2 is YFSETQ in the germline V gene. V gave up 1 base and J gave up 1 base, with 6 bases separating them. The CDR3 length is 15 residues. CDR3 sequence (DNA): TGCGCCAGCAGCTTGAGTAGGTCTGGGGCCAACGTCCTGACTTTC. This translates into CASSLSRSGANVLTF.

CDR3 DNA sequence: TGTGCCAGCAGTGGAGGGGCCGGGTCCTACGAGCAGTACTTC. This gives the protein CASSGGAGSYEQYF. The rearrangement links TRBV25-1 to TRBJ2-7, with D perhaps assigned TRBD1 or TRBD2 (5 bases each). V was shortened by 4 bases and J by 1 base, with 11 bases between the two germline ends. CDR1 is MGHDK and CDR2 is SYGVNS in the germline V gene. The length of the CDR3 is 14 residues.

This rearrangement joins TRBV18 to TRBJ2-3, with TRBD1 matching 11 bases. The ends lost 3 bases at V and 1 base at J; junction bases unmatched: 6. The V gene's germline CDR1 is KGHSH and CDR2 LQKENI. The CDR3 spans 17 residues. CDR3 sequence reads: CASSPQTDRGRTDTQYF. The CDR3 nucleotides read TGTGCCAGCTCACCCCAGACGGACAGGGGGCGCACAGATACGCAGTATTTT.

The V call is TRBV18, the J call TRBJ1-2; TRBD1 agrees at 7 bases. Germline CDR1 reads KGHSH; CDR2 reads LQKENI. After removal of 3 bases from V and 3 bases from J, the junction contained 7 bases not matched to a gene. The CDR3 consists of 15 residues. The CDR3 is CASSPSGGVDYGYTF. The CDR3 DNA is TGTGCCAGCTCACCTTCAGGGGGAGTTGACTATGGCTACACCTTC.

This clone was detected a few times. J is TRBJ2-1 and V is TRBV19, with unresolved D. Between the trimmed V and J ends, which lost 4 bases and 5 bases, there was a span of 6 bases. The CDR3 is 12 amino acids. Germline V gene data show CDR1 as LNHDA and CDR2 as SQIVND (reference sequence). The CDR3: CASSTGNNEQFF. CDR3 nucleotide sequence: TGTGCCAGTAGTACGGGCAACAATGAGCAGTTCTTC.

The chain has TRBV25-1 and TRBJ1-1; D gene unclear. CDR3 length: 14 amino acids. CDR1 and CDR2 (germline): MGHDK, SYGVNS. V was cut by 6 bases and J by 1 base, with 12 bases left in between. The chain's CDR3 is CASSNGISNTEAFF. The CDR3 region has the DNA TGTGCCAGCAGCAACGGCATTTCGAACACTGAAGCTTTCTTT.

The V gene is TRBV11-1, the J gene TRBJ1-2, with TRBD1 matching over 8 bases. The CDR3 covers 13 residues. CDR1 is SGHAT and CDR2 is FQDESV in the germline V gene (reference sequence). V lost 5 bases to trimming and J lost 5 bases; unmatched junction nucleotides: 4. CDR3 DNA: TGTGCCAGCAGCCCGGACAGGGAGTATGGCTACACCTTC. This encodes CASSPDREYGYTF.

This clone was seen a single time. The V and J genes are TRBV28 and TRBJ1-1, with D tentatively TRBD1 (5 bases). Trimming cost V 6 bases and J 8 bases, with 13 bases left between them. CDR3 size: 12 residues. From germline, CDR1 is MDHEN and CDR2 SYDVKM. Here the CDR3 reads CASRIFQGEAFF. Here the CDR3 DNA reads TGTGCCAGCAGAATATTCCAGGGAGAAGCTTTCTTT.

CDR3 nucleotide sequence: TGTGCCAGCAGCCGAGGGGCAGATAACACCGGGGAGCTGTTTTTT. Translating it yields CASSRGADNTGELFF. The chain is built from TRBV11-3 and TRBJ2-2, with D possibly being TRBD1 or TRBD2 (5 bases each). Trimming took 5 bases from V and 2 from J, leaving 12 bases between them. CDR3 length: 15 residues. Germline CDR1 and CDR2: SGHNT and YENEEA.

J is TRBJ1-5 and V is TRBV11-2; D gene unclear. With 1 base removed from V and 4 bases from J, the gap between germline ends came to 5 bases. The germline V gene has CDR1 SGHAT and CDR2 FQNNGV. This CDR3 is 13 amino acids long. The CDR3 sequence: CASSLADNQPQHF. The DNA for the CDR3 is TGTGCCAGCAGCTTAGCCGATAATCAGCCCCAGCATTTT.

The J gene is TRBJ1-5, the V gene TRBV10-3; D is possibly TRBD1 (6 bases). V dropped 6 bases and J dropped 5 bases, with 11 bases sitting between them. CDR3 length equals 13 residues. Germline values: CDR1 ENHRY, CDR2 SYGVKD. The CDR3 sequence is CAISQGSDQPQHF. CDR3 in DNA: TGTGCCATCAGCCAGGGGTCAGATCAGCCCCAGCATTTT.